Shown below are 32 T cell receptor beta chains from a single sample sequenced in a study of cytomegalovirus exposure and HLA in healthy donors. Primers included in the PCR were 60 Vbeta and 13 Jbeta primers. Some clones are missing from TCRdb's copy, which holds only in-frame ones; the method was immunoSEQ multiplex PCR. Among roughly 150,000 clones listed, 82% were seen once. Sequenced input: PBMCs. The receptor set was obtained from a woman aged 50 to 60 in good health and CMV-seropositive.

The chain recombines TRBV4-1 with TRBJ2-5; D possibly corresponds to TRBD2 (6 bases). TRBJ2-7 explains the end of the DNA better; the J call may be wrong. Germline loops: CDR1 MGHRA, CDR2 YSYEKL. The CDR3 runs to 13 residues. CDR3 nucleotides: TGCGCCAGCAGCCCTAGCGCGACCTACGAGCAGTACTTC. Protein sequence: CASSPSATYEQYF.

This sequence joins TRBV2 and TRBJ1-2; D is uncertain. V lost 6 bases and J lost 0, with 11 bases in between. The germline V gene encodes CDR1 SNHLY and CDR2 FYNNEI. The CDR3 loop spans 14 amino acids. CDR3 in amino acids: CASRNGLSNYGYTF. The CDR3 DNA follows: TGTGCCAGCAGGAATGGACTATCTAACTATGGCTACACCTTC.

CDR3 loop: CSVDRGEDTQYF. The CDR3 nucleotides read TGCAGCGTCGACAGGGGGGAAGATACGCAGTATTTT. The V call is TRBV29-1, the J call TRBJ2-3; 9 bases line up with TRBD1. CDR1 and CDR2 (germline): SQVTM, ANQGSEA. With 6 bases clipped from V and 5 bases from J, the junction kept 3 bases outside the gene matches. The CDR3 is 12 residues long.

CDR3 in DNA: TGTGCCAGCAGCTCGACCCTTACTAGCCCGGGAGATACGCAGTATTTT. Its protein product is CASSSTLTSPGDTQYF. The V and J genes are TRBV11-2 and TRBJ2-3, with TRBD2 as a possible D gene (6 bases). Deletions cut 4 bases from V and 5 bases from J, with 19 bases between. Germline V CDR1 and CDR2: SGHAT, FQNNGV. This CDR3 spans 16 amino acids.

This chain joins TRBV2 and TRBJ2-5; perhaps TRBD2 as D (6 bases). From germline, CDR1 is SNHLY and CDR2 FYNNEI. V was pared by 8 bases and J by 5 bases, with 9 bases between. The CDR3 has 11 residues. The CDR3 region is CASGAGETQYF. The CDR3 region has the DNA TGTGCCAGCGGGGCGGGGGAGACCCAGTACTTC.

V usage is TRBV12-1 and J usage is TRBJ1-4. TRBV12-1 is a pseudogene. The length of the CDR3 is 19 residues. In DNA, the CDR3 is TGTGCCAGCAGCTTTGCAAATACAGCGGTTTTAATAACTAATGAAAAACTGTTTTTT. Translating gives CASSFANTAVLITNEKLFF.

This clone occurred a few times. CDR3 residues: CASSQDQGTANTGELFF. CDR3 in DNA: TGCGCCAGCAGCCAAGATCAGGGGACAGCGAACACCGGGGAGCTGTTTTTT. This rearrangement joins TRBV4-1 to TRBJ2-2; 7 positions agree with TRBD1. The germline V gene has CDR1 MGHRA and CDR2 YSYEKL. This CDR3 region has 17 residues. After removal of 0 bases from V and 0 bases from J, the junction contained 4 bases not matched to a gene.

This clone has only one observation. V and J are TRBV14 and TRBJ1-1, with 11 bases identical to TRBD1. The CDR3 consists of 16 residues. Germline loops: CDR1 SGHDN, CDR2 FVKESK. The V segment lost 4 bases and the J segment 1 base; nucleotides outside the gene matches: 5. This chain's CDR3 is CASSPRDRGSNTEAFF. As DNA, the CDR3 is TGTGCCAGCAGCCCCCGGGACAGGGGGTCGAACACTGAAGCTTTCTTT.

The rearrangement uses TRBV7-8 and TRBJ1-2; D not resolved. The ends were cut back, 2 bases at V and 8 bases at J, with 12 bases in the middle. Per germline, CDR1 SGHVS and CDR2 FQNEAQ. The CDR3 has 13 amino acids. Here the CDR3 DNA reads TGTGCCAGCAGCTTACAAGGGAGTGGCGGCTACACCTTC. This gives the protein CASSLQGSGGYTF.

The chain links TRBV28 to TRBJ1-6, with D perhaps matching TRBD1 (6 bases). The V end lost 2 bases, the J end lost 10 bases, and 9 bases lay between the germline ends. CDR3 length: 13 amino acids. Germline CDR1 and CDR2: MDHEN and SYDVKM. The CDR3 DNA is TGTGCCAGCAGTTTACAGGGGTGGTCACCCCTCCACTTT. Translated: CASSLQGWSPLHF. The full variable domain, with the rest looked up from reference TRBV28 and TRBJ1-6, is DVKVTQSSRYLVKRTGEKVFLECVQDMDHENMFWYRQDPGLGLRLIYFSYDVKMKEKGDIPEGYSVSREKKERFSLILESASTNQTSMYLCASSLQGWSPLHFGNGTRLTVT.

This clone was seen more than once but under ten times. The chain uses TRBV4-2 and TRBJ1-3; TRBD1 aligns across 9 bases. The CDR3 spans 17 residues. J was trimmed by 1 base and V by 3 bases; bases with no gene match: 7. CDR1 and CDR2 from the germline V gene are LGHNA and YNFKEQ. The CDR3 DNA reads TGTGCCAGCAGCCAGGCTACAGGGGGCTCGTCTGGAAACACCATATATTTT. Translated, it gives CASSQATGGSSGNTIYF.

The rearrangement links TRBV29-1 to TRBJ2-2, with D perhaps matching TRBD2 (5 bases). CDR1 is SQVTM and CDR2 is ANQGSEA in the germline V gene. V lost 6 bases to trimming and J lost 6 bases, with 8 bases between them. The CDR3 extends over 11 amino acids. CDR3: CSVLGAGELFF. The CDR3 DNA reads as TGCAGCGTACTAGGTGCCGGGGAGCTGTTTTTT.

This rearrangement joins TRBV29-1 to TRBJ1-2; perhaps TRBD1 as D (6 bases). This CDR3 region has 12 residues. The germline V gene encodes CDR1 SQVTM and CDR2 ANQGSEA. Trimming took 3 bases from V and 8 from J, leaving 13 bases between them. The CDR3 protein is CSVDRGTEGYTF. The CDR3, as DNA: TGCAGCGTTGATAGGGGGACGGAAGGCTACACCTTC. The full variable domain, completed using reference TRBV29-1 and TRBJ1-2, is SAVISQKPSRDICQRGTSLTIQCQVDSQVTMMFWYRQQPGQSLTLIATANQGSEATYESGFVIDKFPISRPNLTFSTLTVSNMSPEDSSIYLCSVDRGTEGYTFGSGTRLTVV.

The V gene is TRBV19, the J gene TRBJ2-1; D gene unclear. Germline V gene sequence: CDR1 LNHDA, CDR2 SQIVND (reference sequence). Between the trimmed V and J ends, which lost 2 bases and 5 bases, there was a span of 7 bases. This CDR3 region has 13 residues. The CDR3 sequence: CASSISADNEQFF. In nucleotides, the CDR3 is TGTGCCAGTAGTATATCGGCGGACAATGAGCAGTTCTTC.

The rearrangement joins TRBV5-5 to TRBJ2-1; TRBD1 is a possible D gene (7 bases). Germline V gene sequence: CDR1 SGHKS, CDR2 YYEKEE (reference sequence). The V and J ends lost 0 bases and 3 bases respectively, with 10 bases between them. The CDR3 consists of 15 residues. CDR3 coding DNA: TGTGCCAGCAGCTTGGACAGGGGAGGCTACAATGAGCAGTTCTTC. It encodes CASSLDRGGYNEQFF. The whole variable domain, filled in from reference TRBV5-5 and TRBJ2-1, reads DAGVTQSPTHLIKTRGQQVTLRCSPISGHKSVSWYQQVLGQGPQFIFQYYEKEERGRGNFPDRFSARQFPNYSSELNVNALLLGDSALYLCASSLDRGGYNEQFFGPGTRLTVL.

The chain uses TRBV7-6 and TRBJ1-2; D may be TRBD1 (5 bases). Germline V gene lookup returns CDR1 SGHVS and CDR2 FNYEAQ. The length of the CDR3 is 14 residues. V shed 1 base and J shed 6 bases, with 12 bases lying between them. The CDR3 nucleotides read TGTGCCAGCAGCTTAGACGCCGTAGGGGATGGCTACACCTTC. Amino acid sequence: CASSLDAVGDGYTF.

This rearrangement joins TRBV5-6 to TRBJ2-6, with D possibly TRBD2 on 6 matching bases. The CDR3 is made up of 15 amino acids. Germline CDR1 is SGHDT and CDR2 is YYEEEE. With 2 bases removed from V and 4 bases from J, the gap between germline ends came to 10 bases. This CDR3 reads CASSLRGVGANVLTF. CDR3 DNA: TGTGCCAGCAGCTTACGCGGGGTCGGGGCCAACGTCCTGACTTTC.

CDR3: CASSPGSGGGAYEQFF. The CDR3 nucleotides are TGTGCCAGCAGCCCAGGTTCGGGCGGGGGGGCCTATGAGCAGTTCTTC. The genes are TRBV13 and TRBJ2-1, with 9 positions matching TRBD2. This CDR3 spans 16 amino acids. With V trimmed by 5 bases and J by 8 bases, 13 bases remained unmatched. The germline gives CDR1 PRHDT, CDR2 FYEKMQ (reference sequence). Full variable domain (outside the CDR3, taken from reference TRBV13 and TRBJ2-1): AAGVIQSPRHLIKEKRETATLKCYPIPRHDTVYWYQQGPGQDPQFLISFYEKMQSDKGSIPDRFSAQQFSDYHSELNMSSLELGDSALYFCASSPGSGGGAYEQFFGPGTRLTVL.

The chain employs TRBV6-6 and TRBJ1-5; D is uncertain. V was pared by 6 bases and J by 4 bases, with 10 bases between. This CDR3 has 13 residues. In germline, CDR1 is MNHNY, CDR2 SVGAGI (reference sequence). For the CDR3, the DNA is TGTGCCAGCAGGGAGGGAAGGAATCAGCCCCAGCATTTT. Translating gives CASREGRNQPQHF.

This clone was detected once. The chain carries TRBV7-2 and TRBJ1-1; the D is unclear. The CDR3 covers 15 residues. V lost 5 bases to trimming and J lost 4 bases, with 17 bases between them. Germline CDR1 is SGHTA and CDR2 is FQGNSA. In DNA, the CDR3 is TGTGCCAGCAGCCCGAGACGCCCCGGAGGCACTGAAGCTTTCTTT. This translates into CASSPRRPGGTEAFF. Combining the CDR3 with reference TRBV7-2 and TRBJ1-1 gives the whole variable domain GAGVSQSPSNKVTEKGKDVELRCDPISGHTALYWYRQSLGQGLEFLIYFQGNSAPDKSGLPSDRFSAERTGGSVSTLTIQRTQQEDSAVYLCASSPRRPGGTEAFFGQGTRLTVV.

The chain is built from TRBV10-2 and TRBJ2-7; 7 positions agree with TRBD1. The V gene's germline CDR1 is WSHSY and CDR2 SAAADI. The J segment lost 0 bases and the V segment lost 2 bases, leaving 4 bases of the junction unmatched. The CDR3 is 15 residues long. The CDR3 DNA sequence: TGCGCCAGCAGTGAGGACAGGGCGCTCTCCTACGAGCAGTACTTC. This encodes CASSEDRALSYEQYF.

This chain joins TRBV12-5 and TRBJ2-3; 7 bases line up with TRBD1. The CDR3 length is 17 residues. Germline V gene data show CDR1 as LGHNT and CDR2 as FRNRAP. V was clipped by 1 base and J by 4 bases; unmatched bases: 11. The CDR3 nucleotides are TGTGCTAGTGGTTTGGCCCTACAGGGGCCGTTGGCAGATACGCAGTATTTT. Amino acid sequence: CASGLALQGPLADTQYF.

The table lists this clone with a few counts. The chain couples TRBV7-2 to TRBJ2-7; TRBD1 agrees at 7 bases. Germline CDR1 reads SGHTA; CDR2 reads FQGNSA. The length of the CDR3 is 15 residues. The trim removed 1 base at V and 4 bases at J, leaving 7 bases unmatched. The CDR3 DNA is TGTGCCAGCAGCTTAGGACAGGGCAAGTTGTACGAGCAGTACTTC. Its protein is CASSLGQGKLYEQYF. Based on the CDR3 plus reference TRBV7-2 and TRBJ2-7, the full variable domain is GAGVSQSPSNKVTEKGKDVELRCDPISGHTALYWYRQSLGQGLEFLIYFQGNSAPDKSGLPSDRFSAERTGGSVSTLTIQRTQQEDSAVYLCASSLGQGKLYEQYFGPGTRLTVT.

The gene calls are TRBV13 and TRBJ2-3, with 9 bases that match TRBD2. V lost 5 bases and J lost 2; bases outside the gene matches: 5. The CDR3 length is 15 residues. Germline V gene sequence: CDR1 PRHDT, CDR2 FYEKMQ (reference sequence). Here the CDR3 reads CASSHLAGYTDTQYF. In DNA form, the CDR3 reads TGTGCCAGCAGCCATCTAGCGGGGTACACAGATACGCAGTATTTT.

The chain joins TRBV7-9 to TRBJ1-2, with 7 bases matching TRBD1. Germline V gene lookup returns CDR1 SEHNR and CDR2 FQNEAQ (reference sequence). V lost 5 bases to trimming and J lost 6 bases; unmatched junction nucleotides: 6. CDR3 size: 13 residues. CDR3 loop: CASSPTGEDGYTF. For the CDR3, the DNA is TGTGCCAGCAGCCCCACAGGGGAAGATGGCTACACCTTC.

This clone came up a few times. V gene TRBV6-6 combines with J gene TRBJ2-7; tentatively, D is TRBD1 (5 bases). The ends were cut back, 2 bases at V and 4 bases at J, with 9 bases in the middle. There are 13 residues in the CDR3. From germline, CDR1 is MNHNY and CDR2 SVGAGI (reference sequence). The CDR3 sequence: CASSYQGRYEQYF. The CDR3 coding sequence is TGTGCCAGCAGTTACCAGGGCCGGTACGAGCAGTACTTC.

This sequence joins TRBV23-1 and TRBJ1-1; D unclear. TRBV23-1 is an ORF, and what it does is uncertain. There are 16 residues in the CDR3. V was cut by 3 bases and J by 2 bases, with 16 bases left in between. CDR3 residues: CASSHPLGPINTEAFF. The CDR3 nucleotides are TGCGCCAGCAGTCATCCACTCGGTCCTATCAACACTGAAGCTTTCTTT.

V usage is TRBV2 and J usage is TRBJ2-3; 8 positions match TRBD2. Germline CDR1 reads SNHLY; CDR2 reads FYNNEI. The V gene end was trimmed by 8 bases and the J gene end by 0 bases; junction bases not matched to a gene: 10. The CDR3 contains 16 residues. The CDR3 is CASGLSGGGSTDTQYF. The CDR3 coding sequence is TGTGCCAGCGGACTTTCCGGGGGGGGGAGCACAGATACGCAGTATTTT.

Here the CDR3 DNA reads TGTGCCAGCAGCACGGGGGGGCCAGATACGCAGTATTTT. Translation gives CASSTGGPDTQYF. The V call is TRBV2, the J call TRBJ2-3, with 8 nucleotides matching TRBD2. V was clipped by 6 bases and J by 4 bases; unmatched bases: 3. The CDR3 length is 13 residues. Germline V gene lookup returns CDR1 SNHLY and CDR2 FYNNEI.

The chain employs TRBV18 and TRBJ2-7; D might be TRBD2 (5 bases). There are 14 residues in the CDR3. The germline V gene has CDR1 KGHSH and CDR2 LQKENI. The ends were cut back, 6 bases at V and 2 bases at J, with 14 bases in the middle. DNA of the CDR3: TGTGCCAGCTCTGAGCACGGAGGCGCCTACGAGCAGTACTTC. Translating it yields CASSEHGGAYEQYF.

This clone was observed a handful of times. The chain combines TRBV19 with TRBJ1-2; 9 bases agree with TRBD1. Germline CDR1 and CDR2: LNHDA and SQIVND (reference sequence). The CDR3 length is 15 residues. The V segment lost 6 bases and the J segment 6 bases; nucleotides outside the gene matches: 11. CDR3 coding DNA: TGTGCCAGTAGCAAACCGGACAGGGGCTTGGATGGCTACACCTTC. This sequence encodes CASSKPDRGLDGYTF. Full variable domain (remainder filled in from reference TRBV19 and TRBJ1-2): DGGITQSPKYLFRKEGQNVTLSCEQNLNHDAMYWYRQDPGQGLRLIYYSQIVNDFQKGDIAEGYSVSREKKESFPLTVTSAQKNPTAFYLCASSKPDRGLDGYTFGSGTRLTVV.

The CDR3 is CASSTYLDQPQHF. CDR3 coding DNA: TGTGCCAGCAGTACCTACTTAGATCAGCCCCAGCATTTT. The chain has TRBV27 and TRBJ1-5; unclear D gene. Between the trimmed V and J ends, which lost 5 bases and 5 bases, there was a span of 10 bases. CDR3 length: 13 amino acids. Germline assignment: CDR1 MNHEY and CDR2 SMNVEV (reference sequence).